These 25 T cell receptor beta chains originate from one sample sequenced in a study of cytomegalovirus exposure and HLA in healthy donors. The PCR was carried out with 60 Vbeta primers and 13 Jbeta primers. The data were produced by immunoSEQ multiplex PCR, yet TCRdb's version contains in-frame clones alone and is incomplete. The top ten hold around 3.1% of the sample, which has under 200,000 clones, 65% to 80% seen once. What was sequenced was PBMCs. These receptors all stem from a woman in her 50s in good health and CMV-seropositive.

The chain is built from TRBV2 and TRBJ2-7; no definite D call. The CDR3 loop spans 14 amino acids. CDR1 and CDR2 from the germline V gene are SNHLY and FYNNEI. Trimming shortened V by 1 base and J by 0 bases, and 7 bases separated the two germline ends. The CDR3 coding sequence is TGTGCCAGCAGTGAAGACTCCCACTCCTACGAGCAGTACTTC. The encoded protein is CASSEDSHSYEQYF.

This clone was picked up a small number of times. This chain joins TRBV6-6 and TRBJ2-5; a possible D gene is TRBD2 (5 bases). CDR3 length: 14 amino acids. V was clipped by 6 bases and J by 3 bases, with 14 bases between them. The V gene's germline CDR1 is MNHNY and CDR2 SVGAGI (reference sequence). The CDR3 is CASRASREEETQYF. DNA of the CDR3: TGTGCCAGCAGGGCCTCCCGGGAAGAAGAGACCCAGTACTTC.

The chain employs TRBV6-5 and TRBJ2-1; D not certain. The CDR3 is 13 residues long. Germline lookup yields CDR1 MNHEY and CDR2 SVGAGI. V was pared by 6 bases and J by 6 bases, with 12 bases between. CDR3 in DNA: TGTGCCAGCAGCCTAGACCCCCTCAATGAGCAGTTCTTC. This translates into CASSLDPLNEQFF.

V gene TRBV10-3 combines with J gene TRBJ1-4; 10 nucleotides match TRBD1. Trimming cost V 11 bases and J 7 bases; bases outside gene matches: 4. Germline CDR1 is ENHRY and CDR2 is SYGVKD. The CDR3 covers 12 residues. The CDR3 nucleotides are TGTGCCTCGGGACAGGGGAGTGAAAAACTGTTTTTT. This encodes CASGQGSEKLFF.

V is TRBV15 and J is TRBJ2-7; 7 nucleotides align to TRBD1. The ends lost 5 bases at V and 6 bases at J; junction bases unmatched: 13. This CDR3 has 15 residues. Per germline, CDR1 LNHNV and CDR2 YYDKDF (reference sequence). As DNA, the CDR3 is TGTGCCACCAGCGGCCTGGGACAGTGGGAGCGCGAGCAGTACTTC. This gives the protein CATSGLGQWEREQYF. The full variable domain, completed using reference TRBV15 and TRBJ2-7, is DAMVIQNPRYQVTQFGKPVTLSCSQTLNHNVMYWYQQKSSQAPKLLFHYYDKDFNNEADTPDNFQSRRPNTSFCFLDIRSPGLGDTAMYLCATSGLGQWEREQYFGPGTRLTVT.

A word on this clone: The CDR3 does not close with the conserved phenylalanine or tryptophan, likely indicating a read error. The V and J genes are TRBV7-2 and TRBJ1-2, with a tentative D call TRBD1 (5 bases). V lost 8 bases and J lost 1, with 11 bases in between. Germline V gives CDR1 SGHTA, CDR2 FQGNSA. The length of the CDR3 is 13 residues. The CDR3: CASEETVNYGYTL. The CDR3, as DNA: TGTGCCAGCGAGGAGACAGTTAACTATGGCTACACCCTC.

The rearrangement uses TRBV27 and TRBJ1-6; 8 nucleotides agree with TRBD1. Germline CDR1 reads MNHEY; CDR2 reads SMNVEV (reference sequence). V lost 2 bases and J lost 7; bases outside the gene matches: 4. CDR3 length: 15 residues. The CDR3 region is CASSLADRDNSPLHF. CDR3 in DNA: TGTGCCAGCAGTTTAGCGGACAGGGACAATTCACCCCTCCACTTT.

In this sample, this clone turned up once. The V call is TRBV27, the J call TRBJ1-2; TRBD1 aligns across 7 bases. Germline trimming cut 0 bases from V and 2 bases from J; bases unmatched to any gene: 0. Germline CDR1 reads MNHEY; CDR2 reads SMNVEV (reference sequence). This CDR3 comprises 14 residues. The CDR3 protein is CASSLSRGNYGYTF. The DNA for the CDR3 is TGTGCCAGCAGTTTATCCAGGGGGAACTATGGCTACACCTTC.

V and J are TRBV6-1 and TRBJ1-1, with D perhaps matching TRBD1 (5 bases). V lost 0 bases and J lost 1, with 12 bases in between. CDR1 and CDR2 (germline): MNHNS, SASEGT. The CDR3 length is 16 residues. CDR3 in DNA: TGTGCCAGCAGTGAAGCTTTTGACAGTTCGAACACTGAAGCTTTCTTT. Residues: CASSEAFDSSNTEAFF.

The chain employs TRBV9 and TRBJ2-5, with a tentative D call TRBD1 (5 bases). This CDR3 has 15 amino acids. With 0 bases removed from V and 1 base from J, the gap between germline ends came to 10 bases. The germline V gene encodes CDR1 SGDLS and CDR2 YYNGEE. The CDR3 loop reads CASSVETDPQETQYF. The CDR3 bases are TGTGCCAGCAGCGTAGAGACAGACCCCCAAGAGACCCAGTACTTC.

The V gene is TRBV18, the J gene TRBJ1-2; 7 nucleotides agree with TRBD1. The CDR3 length is 13 residues. Germline assignment: CDR1 KGHSH and CDR2 LQKENI. J was trimmed by 8 bases and V by 3 bases; bases with no gene match: 6. DNA of the CDR3: TGTGCCAGCTCACCTTCGGGACAGCCGGGCTACACCTTC. Encoded protein: CASSPSGQPGYTF. Drawing the rest from reference TRBV18 and TRBJ1-2, the complete variable domain is NAGVMQNPRHLVRRRGQEARLRCSPMKGHSHVYWYRQLPEEGLKFMVYLQKENIIDESGMPKERFSAEFPKEGPSILRIQQVVRGDSAAYFCASSPSGQPGYTFGSGTRLTVV.

The chain joins TRBV4-3 to TRBJ2-1; D unresolved. V lost 0 bases, J lost 3 bases, and 12 bases lay in between. This CDR3 contains 16 residues. Germline V lookup: CDR1 LGHNA, CDR2 YSLEER. This CDR3 is CASSQDSSDFYNEQFF. DNA of the CDR3: TGCGCCAGCAGCCAAGATAGCAGCGACTTCTACAATGAGCAGTTCTTC.

The chain combines TRBV30 with TRBJ1-2; the match to TRBD1 covers 10 bases. The CDR3 totals 15 residues. The V and J ends lost 2 bases and 5 bases, in that order; junction bases with no gene match: 8. CDR1 and CDR2 (germline): GTSNPN, SVGIG (reference sequence). The CDR3 protein is CAWSLGQGEGYGYTF. DNA for the CDR3: TGTGCCTGGAGTCTTGGACAGGGGGAAGGTTATGGCTACACCTTC.

This clone was counted only a few times. The genes are TRBV6-6 and TRBJ2-7, with 7 bases aligning to TRBD2. With 7 bases clipped from V and 2 bases from J, the junction kept 14 bases outside the gene matches. Germline CDR1 is MNHNY and CDR2 is SVGAGI (reference sequence). The CDR3 extends over 16 amino acids. The CDR3 coding sequence is TGTGCCAGCAAAGATCTCGGGGAGGGCCCTACCTACGAGCAGTACTTC. It yields the protein CASKDLGEGPTYEQYF.

Concerning this clone: This sample includes further DNA sequences coding for the same CDR3. The chain combines TRBV7-2 with TRBJ1-1; 10 nucleotides agree with TRBD1. V was clipped by 8 bases and J by 4 bases; unmatched bases: 7. Per the germline V gene, CDR1 is SGHTA and CDR2 is FQGNSA. The CDR3 is made up of 14 amino acids. CDR3 residues: CASSGQGPGTEAFF. CDR3 in DNA: TGTGCCAGCTCGGGACAGGGGCCGGGCACTGAAGCTTTCTTT.

V and J are TRBV4-2 and TRBJ1-1; D unresolved. This CDR3 has 15 amino acids. Germline assignment: CDR1 LGHNA and CDR2 YNFKEQ. The ends were cut back, 0 bases at V and 2 bases at J, with 10 bases in the middle. The CDR3 protein is CASSQDPFPNTEAFF. The CDR3 DNA is TGTGCCAGCAGCCAAGATCCTTTTCCCAACACTGAAGCTTTCTTT.

The chain has TRBV7-2 and TRBJ2-3, with 11 bases aligning to TRBD2. The CDR3 sequence is 16 residues long. Germline CDR1 is SGHTA and CDR2 is FQGNSA. The V gene end was trimmed by 6 bases and the J gene end by 5 bases; junction bases not matched to a gene: 10. CDR3 in DNA: TGTGCCAGCAGTTCGAATAGCGGGGGGGCAGGAGATACGCAGTATTTT. This translates into CASSSNSGGAGDTQYF.

This rearrangement joins TRBV30 to TRBJ1-4; D is unclear. Germline V gene lookup returns CDR1 GTSNPN and CDR2 SVGIG (reference sequence). The V and J ends lost 8 bases and 6 bases respectively, with 13 bases between them. The CDR3 length is 12 residues. CDR3 protein: CAGGESDEKLFF. The CDR3 DNA reads TGTGCCGGTGGCGAAAGCGATGAAAAACTGTTTTTT.

The rearrangement links TRBV30 to TRBJ1-6; D might be TRBD1 (5 bases). Trimming took off 1 base at V and 10 bases at J, with 17 bases between the two ends. CDR3 length: 15 amino acids. Germline V lookup: CDR1 GTSNPN, CDR2 SVGIG (reference sequence). CDR3 loop: CAWSGGSGLSSPLHF. CDR3 sequence (DNA): TGTGCCTGGAGTGGGGGGTCGGGACTTAGCTCACCCCTCCACTTT.

Only a few counts were recorded for this clone. The chain combines TRBV28 with TRBJ2-3; perhaps TRBD2 as D (5 bases). The CDR3 sequence is 13 residues long. Germline CDR1 and CDR2: MDHEN and SYDVKM. V lost 5 bases and J lost 1, with 7 bases in between. The CDR3 loop reads CASSEGGTDTQYF. Here the CDR3 DNA reads TGTGCCAGCAGTGAGGGAGGCACAGATACGCAGTATTTT.

The J gene is TRBJ1-4, the V gene TRBV7-9, with D perhaps TRBD1 (5 bases). The germline V and J ends were trimmed by 5 bases and 5 bases, with 15 bases remaining between them. The CDR3 has 15 amino acids. Germline CDR1 reads SEHNR; CDR2 reads FQNEAQ (reference sequence). The CDR3, as DNA: TGTGCCAGCAGCCCCCAGGGCGGGGAGAATGAAAAACTGTTTTTT. Translated: CASSPQGGENEKLFF.

A few counts support this clone. V gene TRBV29-1 combines with J gene TRBJ2-1; possible D gene TRBD1, 6 bases. The V end lost 4 bases, the J end lost 4 bases, and 11 bases lay between the germline ends. The CDR3 has 13 residues. The germline CDR1 and CDR2 sequences are SQVTM and ANQGSEA. The CDR3 here is CSVAEDRYNEQFF. The CDR3 DNA reads TGCAGCGTTGCCGAGGACAGATACAATGAGCAGTTCTTC.

CDR3 in amino acids: CASSASGLYGYTF. The CDR3 coding sequence is TGTGCCAGCAGTGCATCAGGGTTGTATGGCTACACCTTC. The chain carries TRBV6-4 and TRBJ1-2; TRBD1 might be the D (5 bases). The CDR3 runs 13 residues. In germline, CDR1 is MRHNA, CDR2 SNTAGT. V was clipped by 4 bases and J by 5 bases, with 11 bases between them.

The chain carries TRBV11-2 and TRBJ1-4; D is ambiguous. CDR3 length: 15 amino acids. Trimming removed 3 bases from V and 0 bases from J, with 8 bases in between. Germline CDR1 and CDR2: SGHAT and FQNNGV. CDR3 sequence: CASSFQQATNEKLFF. CDR3 DNA sequence: TGTGCCAGCAGCTTCCAGCAGGCAACTAATGAAAAACTGTTTTTT.

The chain combines TRBV19 with TRBJ2-7, with TRBD1 matching 7 bases. V lost 5 bases, J lost 2 bases, and 9 bases stayed unmatched. This CDR3 contains 15 residues. Per germline, CDR1 LNHDA and CDR2 SQIVND (reference sequence). CDR3 bases: TGTGCCAGTAGTCTTGGGCCCAGGGGGACCTACGAGCAGTACTTC. This gives the protein CASSLGPRGTYEQYF.